The subject of this entry is one TCR beta chain. The sample belongs to a study of blood T cell repertoires in COVID-19. Study context: The origin of the acute and convalescent COVID-19 samples was the United States, Italy and Spain.

Seattle patients were enrolled during active infection and followed longitudinally. Original methodology: Amplification from reference gene primers served as the basis for estimated nucleated cell counts. The protocol was immunoSEQ multiplex PCR, while the TCRdb copy is restricted to in-frame clones and leaves out a portion. The V and J calls and clone size were taken over from that table, and D and trimming were inferred from the DNA. Of about 200,000 clones in the sample, about 95% are singletons; the top ten hold 0.76%. The receptor comes from a man younger than 45 with COVID-19, enrolled during active disease. The sample consisted of peripheral blood.

The CDR3 bases are TGTGCCAGCAGCTCAGGGAGGTATGGCTACACCTTC. This translates into CASSSGRYGYTF. The chain couples TRBV5-6 to TRBJ1-2, with a tentative D call TRBD1 (5 bases). The CDR3 is made up of 12 amino acids. Trimming pared 3 bases from V and 5 bases from J, leaving 8 bases between. Germline V CDR1 and CDR2: SGHDT, YYEEEE.